The clone carrying this T cell receptor beta chain showed up just a few times. Its matching antigen is unknown. The V gene lost 7 bases and the J gene lost 2 bases, with 14 bases spanning the gap. The CDR3 totals 14 residues. 5'RACE with constant-segment primers yielded barcoded, UMI-tagged TCR alpha and TCR beta cDNA libraries. TCRdb re-called the 5' RACE reads with MiXCR, one entry per CDR3 protein. The repertoire consists of fewer than 250,000 distinct CDR3 sequences, with 8% to 11% occurring once and the leading ten covering just over 3%. This sample is drawn from a study of T-cell memory formation after mild COVID-19. General study points: Day 15 to 85 contracting clones showed balanced CD4/CD8; later expanders leaned CD4+. CM and EM subsets held most contracting CD4+ clones; EMRA held CD8+ ones. Pre-infection memory carried some responding clones, suggesting that cross-reactive memory joined.

This clonotype was obtained from a man younger than 35 who had mild COVID-19 (a few samples of this study predate the infection). Cell type and time point are not known. The chain carries TRBV12-3 or TRBV12-4 and TRBJ1-1; possible D gene TRBD1, 5 bases. The sample consisted of PBMCs or a T cell subset sorted from them (not recorded which). CDR3 coding DNA: TGTGCCAGCATCCTGGGGCGGTTTAACACTGAAGCTTTCTTT. Amino acid sequence: CASILGRFNTEAFF.